This TCR beta chain originates from a study of blood T cells in healthy people across ages. Germline assignment: CDR1 MNHEY and CDR2 SVGEGT. V gave up 6 bases and J gave up 2 bases; unmatched junction bases: 6. This CDR3 contains 15 residues. Then a second PCR, running roughly 7 to 11 cycles, was carried out with a sample-barcoded 5' primer and a J-beta primer mix. TCRdb ran MiXCR on the 5' RACE reads and lists one entry per CDR3 protein. The repertoire includes about 640,000 distinct CDR3 sequences, approximately 59% of them detected once, and around 37% sits in the top ten. The source of this sequence is a man aged 55 to 70 in good health. The sample taken for sequencing was blood. This chain joins TRBV6-2 or TRBV6-3 and TRBJ2-5; 10 bases match TRBD1. CDR3 residues: CASSDGTGDQETQYF. The CDR3 DNA is TGTGCCAGCAGCGACGGGACAGGGGATCAAGAGACCCAGTACTTC.